The sequence of this T cell receptor (beta chain) was determined in a study of cytomegalovirus exposure and HLA in healthy donors. As regards this clone: Its target is unknown.

Regarding the study as a whole: High specificity and sensitivity for cytomegalovirus status were reported for the classifier.

The PCR employed 60 Vbeta primers together with 13 Jbeta primers. Per the study methods: Per a later analysis, the number of unique TCR beta chains was roughly 80 million, of which about 10 million were shared. TCRdb's table, derived via immunoSEQ multiplex PCR, lists solely in-frame clones and lacks some. V and J calls plus clone size are reproduced from that table; the DNA served to infer D and trimming. The sample holds 90,000 to 150,000 clones; roughly 63% are singletons and the top ten take about 9.1%. V dropped 0 bases and J dropped 5; count of bases not matched to a gene: 11. The CDR3 runs to 17 residues. In germline, CDR1 is SGHNT, CDR2 YYREEE (reference sequence).

The sequenced sample consisted of PBMCs. This TCR was sampled from a man aged 35 to 55 in good health and CMV-seropositive. This chain links TRBV5-4 with TRBJ2-7; 10 bases are shared with TRBD2. CDR3 region: CASSLVAGGPLRHEQYF. CDR3 nucleotides: TGTGCCAGCAGCTTGGTAGCGGGGGGTCCGTTGCGCCACGAGCAGTACTTC.